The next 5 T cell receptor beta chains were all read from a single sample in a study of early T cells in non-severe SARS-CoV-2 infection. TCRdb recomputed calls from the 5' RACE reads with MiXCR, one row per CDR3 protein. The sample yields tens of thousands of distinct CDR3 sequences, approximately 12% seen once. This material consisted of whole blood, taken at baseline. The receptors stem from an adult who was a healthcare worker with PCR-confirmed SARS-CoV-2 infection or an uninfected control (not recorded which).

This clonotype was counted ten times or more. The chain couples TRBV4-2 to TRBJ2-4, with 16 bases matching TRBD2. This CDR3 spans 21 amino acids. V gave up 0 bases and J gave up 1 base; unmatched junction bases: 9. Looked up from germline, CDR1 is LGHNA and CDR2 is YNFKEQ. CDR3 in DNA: TGTGCCAGCAGCCAAGATTATGGGGGACTAGCGGGAGGGCCGGCCAAAAACATTCAGTACTTC. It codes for CASSQDYGGLAGGPAKNIQYF.

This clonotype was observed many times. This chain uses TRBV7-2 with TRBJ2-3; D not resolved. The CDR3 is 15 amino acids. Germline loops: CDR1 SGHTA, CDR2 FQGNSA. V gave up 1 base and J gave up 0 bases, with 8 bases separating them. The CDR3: CASSLDPASTDTQYF. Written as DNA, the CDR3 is TGTGCCAGCAGCTTAGACCCGGCTAGCACAGATACGCAGTATTTT.

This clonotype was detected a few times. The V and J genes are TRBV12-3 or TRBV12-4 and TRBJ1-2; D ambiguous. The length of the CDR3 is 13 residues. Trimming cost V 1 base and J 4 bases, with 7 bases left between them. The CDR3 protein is CASSLDRLYGYTF. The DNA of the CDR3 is TGTGCCAGCAGTTTAGACCGTCTCTATGGCTACACCTTC.

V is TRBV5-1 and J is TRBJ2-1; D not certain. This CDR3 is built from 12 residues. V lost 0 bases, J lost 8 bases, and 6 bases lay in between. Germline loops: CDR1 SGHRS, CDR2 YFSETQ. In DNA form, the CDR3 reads TGCGCCAGCAGCTTGGACTGGCATGAGCAGTTCTTC. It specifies CASSLDWHEQFF.

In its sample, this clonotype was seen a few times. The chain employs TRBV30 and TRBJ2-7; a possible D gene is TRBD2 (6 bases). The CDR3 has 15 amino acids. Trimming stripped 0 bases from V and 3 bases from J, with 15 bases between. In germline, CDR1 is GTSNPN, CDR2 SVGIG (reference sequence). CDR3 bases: TGTGCCTGGAGTGTAGGGCCCGGCGGGATCTACGAGCAGTACTTC. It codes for CAWSVGPGGIYEQYF. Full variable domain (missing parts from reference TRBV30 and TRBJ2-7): SQTIHQWPATLVQPVGSPLSLECTVEGTSNPNLYWYRQAAGRGLQLLFYSVGIGQISSEVPQNLSASRPQDRQFILSSKKLLLSDSGFYLCAWSVGPGGIYEQYFGPGTRLTVT.